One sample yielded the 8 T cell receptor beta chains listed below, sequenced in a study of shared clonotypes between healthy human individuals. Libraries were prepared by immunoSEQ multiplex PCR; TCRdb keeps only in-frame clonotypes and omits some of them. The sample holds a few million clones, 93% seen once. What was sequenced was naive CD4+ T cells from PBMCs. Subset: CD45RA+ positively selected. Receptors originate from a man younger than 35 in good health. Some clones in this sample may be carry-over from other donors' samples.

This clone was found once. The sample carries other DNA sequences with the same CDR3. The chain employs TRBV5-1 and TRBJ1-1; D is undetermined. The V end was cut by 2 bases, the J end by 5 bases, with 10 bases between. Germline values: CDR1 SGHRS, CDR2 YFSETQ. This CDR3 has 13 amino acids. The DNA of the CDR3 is TGCGCCAGCAGCTTAGGAGGGTTTACTGAAGCTTTCTTT. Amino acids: CASSLGGFTEAFF.

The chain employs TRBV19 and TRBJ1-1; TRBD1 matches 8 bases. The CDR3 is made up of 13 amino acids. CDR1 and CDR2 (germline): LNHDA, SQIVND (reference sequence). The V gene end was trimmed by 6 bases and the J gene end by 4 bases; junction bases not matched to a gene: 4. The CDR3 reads CASSGQGFTEAFF. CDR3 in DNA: TGTGCCAGTAGCGGACAGGGATTCACTGAAGCTTTCTTT.

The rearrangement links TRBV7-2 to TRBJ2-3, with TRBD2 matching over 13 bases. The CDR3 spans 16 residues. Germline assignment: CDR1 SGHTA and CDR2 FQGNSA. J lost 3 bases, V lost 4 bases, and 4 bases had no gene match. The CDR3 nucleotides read TGTGCCAGCAGCTCGGGACTAGCGGGACGGACAGATACGCAGTATTTT. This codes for CASSSGLAGRTDTQYF. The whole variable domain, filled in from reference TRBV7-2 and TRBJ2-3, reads GAGVSQSPSNKVTEKGKDVELRCDPISGHTALYWYRQSLGQGLEFLIYFQGNSAPDKSGLPSDRFSAERTGGSVSTLTIQRTQQEDSAVYLCASSSGLAGRTDTQYFGPGTRLTVL.

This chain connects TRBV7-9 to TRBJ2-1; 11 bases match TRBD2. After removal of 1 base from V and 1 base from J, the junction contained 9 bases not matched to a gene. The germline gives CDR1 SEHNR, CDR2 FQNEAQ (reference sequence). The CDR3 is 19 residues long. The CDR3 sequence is CASSLGLAGGPRSYNEQFF. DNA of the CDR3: TGTGCCAGCAGCTTAGGTTTAGCGGGAGGGCCTCGGTCCTACAATGAGCAGTTCTTC.

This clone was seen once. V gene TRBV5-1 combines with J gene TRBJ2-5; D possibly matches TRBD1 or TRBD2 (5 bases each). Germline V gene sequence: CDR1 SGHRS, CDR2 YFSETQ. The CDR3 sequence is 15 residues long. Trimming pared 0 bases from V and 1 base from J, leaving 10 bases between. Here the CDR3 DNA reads TGCGCCAGCAGCTTGGAGACGGGGCCCCAAGAGACCCAGTACTTC. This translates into CASSLETGPQETQYF.

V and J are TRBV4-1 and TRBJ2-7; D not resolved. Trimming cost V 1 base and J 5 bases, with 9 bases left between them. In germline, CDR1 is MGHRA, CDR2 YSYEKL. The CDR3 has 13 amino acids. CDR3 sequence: CASSQGVEDEQYF. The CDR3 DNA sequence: TGCGCCAGCAGCCAAGGTGTAGAGGACGAGCAGTACTTC.

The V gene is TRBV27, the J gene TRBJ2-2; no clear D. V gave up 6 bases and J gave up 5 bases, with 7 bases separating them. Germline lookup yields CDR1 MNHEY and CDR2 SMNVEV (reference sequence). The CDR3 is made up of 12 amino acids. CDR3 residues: CASSFTTGELFF. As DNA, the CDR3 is TGTGCCAGCAGCTTTACTACCGGGGAGCTGTTTTTT.

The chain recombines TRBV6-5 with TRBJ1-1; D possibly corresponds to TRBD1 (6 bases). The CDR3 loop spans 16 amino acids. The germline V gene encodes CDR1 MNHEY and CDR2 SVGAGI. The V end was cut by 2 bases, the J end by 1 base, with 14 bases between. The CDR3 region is CASSYAGGQGNTEAFF. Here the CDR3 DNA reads TGTGCCAGCAGTTACGCCGGGGGGCAGGGGAACACTGAAGCTTTCTTT.